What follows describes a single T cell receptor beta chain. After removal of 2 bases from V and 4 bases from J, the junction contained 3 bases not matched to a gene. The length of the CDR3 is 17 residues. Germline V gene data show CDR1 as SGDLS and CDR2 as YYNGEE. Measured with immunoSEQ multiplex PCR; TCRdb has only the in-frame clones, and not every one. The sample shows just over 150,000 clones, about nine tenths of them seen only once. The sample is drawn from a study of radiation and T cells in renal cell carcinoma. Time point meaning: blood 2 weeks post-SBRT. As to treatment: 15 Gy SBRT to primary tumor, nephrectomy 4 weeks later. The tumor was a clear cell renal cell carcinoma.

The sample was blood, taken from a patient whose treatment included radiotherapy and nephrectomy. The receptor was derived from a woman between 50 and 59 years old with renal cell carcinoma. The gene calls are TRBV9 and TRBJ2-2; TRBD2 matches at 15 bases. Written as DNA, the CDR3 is TGTGCCAGCAGCGTGAGGGGACTAGCGGGGGGCACCGGGGAGCTGTTTTTT. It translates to CASSVRGLAGGTGELFF. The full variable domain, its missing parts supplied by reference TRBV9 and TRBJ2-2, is DSGVTQTPKHLITATGQRVTLRCSPRSGDLSVYWYQQSLDQGLQFLIQYYNGEERAKGNILERFSAQQFPDLHSELNLSSLELGDSALYFCASSVRGLAGGTGELFFGEGSRLTVL.